This T cell receptor beta chain is from a study of T cell clones after liver transplantation. In the study overall: Three of the eight recipients were HCV-positive; the rest had non-autoimmune, non-viral transplant indications. Standard immunosuppression, with no induction, continued until 12-24 months after transplant. The study's findings and limits: In 5 of 8 subjects, circulating graft-donor-reactive CD4 TCRbeta sequences fell significantly after transplant.

A word on this clone: What it recognizes is unknown.

Sorting of unstimulated PBMCs yielded separate CD3+CD4+ and CD3+CD8+ fractions. Clones were sequenced by immunoSEQ multiplex PCR, and TCRdb holds only the in-frame ones, with some missing. The sample shows 65,000 to 80,000 clones, 75% to 90% of them seen only once. The sample consisted of CD4+ T cells from blood, taken before liver transplant. This TCR came from a human donor who received a liver transplant.

The CDR3 region is CASKENANTGELFF. CDR3 DNA: TGCGCCAGCAAGGAGAACGCCAATACCGGGGAGCTGTTTTTT. This chain joins TRBV5-1 and TRBJ2-2; D remains unclear. V lost 6 bases and J 5 bases, leaving 14 bases between the germline ends. CDR3 length: 14 amino acids. Germline lookup yields CDR1 SGHRS and CDR2 YFSETQ.